These T cell receptor beta chains were read from a single sample in a study of post-analysis software for immune sequencing data. One entry per CDR3 protein, called by TCRdb with MiXCR from the PCR reads. The table lists a few hundred thousand distinct CDR3 sequences, under 55% of them singletons. The sample consisted of blood. Receptor source: a girl aged 10-17 years with multiple sclerosis. Both conserved end residues are part of each CDR3. Each record gives: J gene, D gene, clone size, V gene, CDR3 length, CDR3 protein, CDR3 DNA. The D gene is left open where the match is weak. Size tells how often a clone was seen (once, few, many) or the class of an expanded clone, and some rows leave it out.

>TRBJ1-2|TRBD1|few|TRBV28|12
CASSFFGTDYTF
TGTGCCAGCAGTTTCTTCGGGACAGACTACACCTTC
>TRBJ2-7|-|few|TRBV7-6|14
CASSSVAGSYEQYF
TGTGCCAGCAGCTCCGTGGCGGGCTCCTACGAGCAGTACTTC
>TRBJ2-1|-|many|TRBV9|16
CASSAPGGKLDNEQFF
TGTGCCAGCAGCGCCCCCGGCGGGAAGTTGGACAATGAGCAGTTCTTC
>TRBJ1-1|-|once|TRBV3-1|14
CASSQGSRNTEAFF
TGTGCCAGCAGCCAAGGGTCCAGGAACACTGAAGCTTTCTTT
>TRBJ2-7|TRBD2|few|TRBV5-1|15
CASSLGSGNRDEQYF
TGCGCCAGCAGCCTCGGGAGCGGGAACCGAGACGAGCAGTACTTC
>TRBJ1-2|TRBD1|-|TRBV6-6|15
CVSSYRGNSNYGYTF
TGTGTCAGCAGTTACAGGGGAAATTCAAACTATGGCTACACCTTC
>TRBJ1-5|-|-|TRBV24-1|15
CATSSTGSGNQPQHF
TGTGCCACCAGTTCAACAGGGTCTGGCAATCAGCCCCAGCATTTT
>TRBJ2-7|-|once|TRBV15|15
CATSRKNEGSYEQYF
TGTGCCACCAGCAGGAAGAATGAAGGCTCCTACGAGCAGTACTTC
>TRBJ2-7|TRBD2|-|TRBV10-3|14
CAISEGLARDEQYF
TGTGCCATCAGTGAGGGACTAGCTAGAGACGAGCAGTACTTC
>TRBJ2-2|-|-|TRBV15|17
CATSRDDVDRGAGELFF
TGTGCCACCAGCAGAGATGACGTCGACAGAGGAGCCGGGGAGCTGTTTTTT
>TRBJ2-4|-|-|TRBV29-1|14
CSVGGVLAKNIQYF
TGCAGCGTTGGGGGGGTACTAGCCAAAAACATTCAGTACTTC
>TRBJ1-1|-|-|TRBV28|13
CASSLGQGLGAFF
TGTGCCAGCAGCCTAGGGCAGGGGTTAGGAGCTTTCTTT
>TRBJ1-1|-|-|TRBV29-1|14
CSVRPGLRDTEAFF
TGCAGCGTACGTCCGGGACTTAGAGACACTGAAGCTTTCTTT
>TRBJ1-1|-|-|TRBV20-1|16
CSARDYSGLRETEAFF
TGCAGTGCTAGAGATTATTCGGGACTAAGGGAGACTGAAGCTTTCTTT
>TRBJ2-3|-|-|TRBV7-3|14
CASSLSMVPDTQYF
TGTGCCAGCAGCTTATCTATGGTTCCAGATACGCAGTATTTT
>TRBJ2-3|-|-|TRBV10-3|17
CAISESEGAEFTDTQYF
TGTGCCATCAGTGAGTCGGAGGGAGCGGAGTTCACAGATACGCAGTATTTT
>TRBJ1-5|-|few|TRBV6-7|14
CASSSRSPYQPQHF
TGTGCCAGCAGTTCCCGGAGTCCGTATCAGCCCCAGCATTTT
>TRBJ2-6|-|-|TRBV10-3|17
CAIRPASSSPGVNVLTF
TGTGCCATCCGACCCGCGTCCAGTTCCCCCGGGGTCAACGTCCTGACTTTC
>TRBJ2-1|-|-|TRBV25-1|15
CASSVLRNHYNEQFF
TGTGCCAGCAGTGTCCTCCGGAACCACTACAATGAGCAGTTCTTC
>TRBJ2-7|TRBD2|-|TRBV2|15
CASSEGALAGREQYF
TGTGCCAGCAGTGAAGGAGCCTTAGCGGGACGTGAGCAGTACTTC
>TRBJ2-3|-|-|TRBV5-1|14
CASSPGETTDTQYF
TGCGCCAGCAGCCCCGGTGAGACCACAGATACGCAGTATTTT
>TRBJ2-7|TRBD1|few|TRBV18|16
CASSPIGTGGIYEQYF
TGTGCCAGCTCACCAATAGGGACAGGGGGCATCTACGAGCAGTACTTC
>TRBJ2-7|-|-|TRBV6-5|14
CASSYRTDSYEQYF
TGTGCCAGCAGTTACCGGACGGATTCCTACGAGCAGTACTTC
>TRBJ1-2|TRBD1|few|TRBV29-1|12
CSVGGQVYGYTF
TGCAGCGTTGGGGGACAGGTGTATGGCTACACCTTC
>TRBJ2-1|-|-|TRBV10-3|16
CAISDRERTSYNEQFF
TGTGCCATCAGTGACCGGGAACGAACCTCCTACAATGAGCAGTTCTTC
>TRBJ2-1|TRBD2|-|TRBV3-1|17
CASSHRGGLAGYNEQFF
TGTGCCAGCAGCCATCGAGGGGGGCTAGCGGGATACAATGAGCAGTTCTTC
>TRBJ2-1|TRBD2|-|TRBV4-1|16
CASSQVETSGYNEQFF
TGCGCCAGCAGCCAAGTGGAGACTAGCGGATACAATGAGCAGTTCTTC
>TRBJ2-4|-|once|TRBV11-2|16
CASSLRGTDRKNIQYF
TGTGCCAGCAGCCTGAGAGGGACCGATAGGAAAAACATTCAGTACTTC
>TRBJ1-1|-|few|TRBV9|15
CASSAAGGSNTEAFF
TGTGCCAGCAGCGCAGCGGGAGGGTCCAACACTGAAGCTTTCTTT
>TRBJ2-1|-|few|TRBV29-1|17
CSVEIAEPIAGYNEQFF
TGCAGCGTTGAAATAGCGGAGCCAATCGCTGGCTACAATGAGCAGTTCTTC
>TRBJ1-2|-|-|TRBV28|13
CASSLPLGTGYTF
TGTGCCAGCAGTTTACCCCTTGGGACGGGCTACACCTTC
>TRBJ2-1|TRBD2|few|TRBV20-1|14
CSARVGTTYNEQFF
TGCAGTGCTAGAGTGGGGACTACCTACAATGAGCAGTTCTTC
>TRBJ2-7|-|-|TRBV28|15
CASSLDETIPYEQYF
TGTGCCAGCAGTTTGGATGAGACAATCCCCTACGAGCAGTACTTC
>TRBJ2-3|-|few|TRBV7-6|13
CASSLGLTDTQYF
TGTGCCAGCAGCTTGGGGCTCACAGATACGCAGTATTTT
>TRBJ2-7|TRBD2|-|TRBV5-1|17
CASSLYGSGNAYNEQYF
TGCGCCAGCAGCTTGTACGGTAGCGGGAATGCCTACAATGAGCAGTACTTC
>TRBJ2-3|-|few|TRBV20-1|12
CSVLLSSDTQYF
TGCAGTGTCCTACTCTCTTCGGATACGCAGTATTTT
>TRBJ1-1|-|-|TRBV6-2/TRBV6-3|14
CASSHLYRNTEAFF
TGTGCCAGCAGTCATCTCTACCGGAACACTGAAGCTTTCTTT
>TRBJ1-6|-|-|TRBV4-1|15
CASSQEFQYNSPLHF
TGCGCCAGCAGCCAAGAATTCCAGTATAATTCACCCCTCCACTTT
>TRBJ2-7|-|-|TRBV28|14
CAAPFGTGRREQYF
TGTGCCGCCCCGTTCGGTACAGGGCGGCGGGAGCAGTACTTC
>TRBJ2-7|TRBD2|once|TRBV20-1|14
CSASMGLARGEQYF
TGCAGTGCTAGTATGGGACTAGCTAGGGGCGAGCAGTACTTC
>TRBJ1-1|TRBD1|-|TRBV5-1|16
CASSFNRDRGPTEAFF
TGCGCCAGCAGCTTTAACCGGGACAGGGGGCCCACTGAAGCTTTCTTT